One sample yielded the 21 T cell receptor beta chains listed below, sequenced in a study of blood T cell repertoires in COVID-19. Method: immunoSEQ multiplex PCR; TCRdb's copy keeps in-frame clones and lacks some. The sample lists about 120,000 clones, 75% to 90% occurring once. The source material was peripheral blood. These receptors came from a human donor in a cohort sampled during active COVID-19.

The rearrangement joins TRBV25-1 to TRBJ2-2, with D perhaps matching TRBD2 (7 bases). Trimming stripped 6 bases from V and 0 bases from J, with 14 bases between. CDR1 is MGHDK, CDR2 SYGVNS, per germline. The CDR3 has 16 amino acids. CDR3 DNA: TGTGCCAGCAGCCTAGGGGGGGTAACGAACACCGGGGAGCTGTTTTTT. Protein sequence: CASSLGGVTNTGELFF.

This chain links TRBV4-2 with TRBJ2-1; 14 bases map to TRBD2. Germline-derived CDR1 and CDR2 are LGHNA and YNFKEQ. The V gene end was trimmed by 1 base and the J gene end by 13 bases; junction bases not matched to a gene: 3. This CDR3 region has 14 residues. CDR3 protein: CASSQGLAGGTQFF. The CDR3 DNA sequence: TGTGCCAGCAGCCAAGGACTAGCGGGGGGGACCCAGTTCTTC.

This rearrangement joins TRBV14 to TRBJ2-5, with 8 bases lining up with TRBD1. Germline CDR1 SGHDN, CDR2 FVKESK. The CDR3 sequence is 16 residues long. V lost 3 bases and J lost 5; bases outside the gene matches: 11. CDR3 sequence: CASSQEDRAFRETQYF. Here the CDR3 DNA reads TGTGCCAGCAGCCAGGAGGACAGGGCCTTTCGGGAGACCCAGTACTTC.

This clone was detected a few times. The chain employs TRBV6-1 and TRBJ1-6; D is perhaps TRBD1 (5 bases). This CDR3 comprises 14 residues. V was clipped by 3 bases and J by 9 bases, with 12 bases between them. Germline loops: CDR1 MNHNS, CDR2 SASEGT. The DNA of the CDR3 is TGTGCCAGCAGTGAGGGGGGGATAATTTCACCCCTCCACTTT. Translating it yields CASSEGGIISPLHF.

The chain joins TRBV18 to TRBJ1-1; D unclear. CDR3 length: 15 amino acids. Germline CDR1 is KGHSH and CDR2 is LQKENI. The V end lost 1 base, the J end lost 5 bases, and 14 bases lay between the germline ends. The CDR3 coding sequence is TGTGCCAGCTCACCACGGGGTGCGGGAGGGACTGAAGCTTTCTTT. Its protein is CASSPRGAGGTEAFF.

J is TRBJ2-6 and V is TRBV28, with D hard to call. Per germline, CDR1 MDHEN and CDR2 SYDVKM. The CDR3 length is 17 residues. V was clipped by 3 bases and J by 1 base, with 13 bases between them. The CDR3 DNA follows: TGTGCCAGCAGTTTGGGCCCTGGCAGGTCTGGGGCCAACGTCCTGACTTTC. Translating gives CASSLGPGRSGANVLTF.

The chain combines TRBV30 with TRBJ2-2; 7 bases are a match to TRBD1. J gave up 5 bases and V 4 bases, and 10 bases lay outside the gene matches. CDR1 and CDR2 from the germline V gene are GTSNPN and SVGIG (reference sequence). The CDR3 is made up of 15 amino acids. The CDR3 DNA sequence: TGTGCCTGGACTAGACAGGGTACAAGGACCGGGGAGCTGTTTTTT. Amino acids: CAWTRQGTRTGELFF.

V usage is TRBV7-2 and J usage is TRBJ2-3, with TRBD2 identical over 11 bases. The V segment lost 5 bases and the J segment 4 bases; nucleotides outside the gene matches: 11. CDR1 and CDR2 from the germline V gene are SGHTA and FQGNSA. This CDR3 region has 17 residues. The CDR3 DNA reads as TGTGCCAGCAGCCGCCTCCCTAGCGGGGGGTGGGCAGATACGCAGTATTTT. Translation: CASSRLPSGGWADTQYF.

This rearrangement joins TRBV6-5 to TRBJ2-7, with 8 bases matching TRBD1. Per germline, CDR1 MNHEY and CDR2 SVGAGI. The V gene end was trimmed by 6 bases and the J gene end by 2 bases; junction bases not matched to a gene: 9. The CDR3 extends over 15 amino acids. The CDR3 DNA reads as TGTGCCAGCAGATCCGGACAGGGAAAGACCTACGAGCAGTACTTC. Encoded protein: CASRSGQGKTYEQYF.

V gene TRBV6-5 combines with J gene TRBJ2-7, with 8 bases identical to TRBD1. Germline V CDR1 and CDR2: MNHEY, SVGAGI. This CDR3 has 15 amino acids. V was pared by 5 bases and J by 3 bases, with 9 bases of the junction left unmatched. CDR3 nucleotides: TGTGCCAGCAGTAGTACAGGGGGAGGATACTACGAGCAGTACTTC. Its translation: CASSSTGGGYYEQYF.

This clone has more than one count but fewer than ten. This chain connects TRBV12-5 to TRBJ1-6; D possibly corresponds to TRBD1 (6 bases). This CDR3 comprises 14 residues. The germline gives CDR1 LGHNT, CDR2 FRNRAP. Trimming removed 3 bases from V and 7 bases from J, with 10 bases in between. The CDR3 loop reads CASGFWTENSPLHF. DNA for the CDR3: TGTGCTAGTGGTTTCTGGACAGAGAATTCACCCCTCCACTTT.

J is TRBJ1-6 and V is TRBV4-1; 10 bases align to TRBD1. The CDR3 has 16 amino acids. CDR1 and CDR2 from the germline V gene are MGHRA and YSYEKL. The V gene end was trimmed by 2 bases and the J gene end by 7 bases; junction bases not matched to a gene: 5. The CDR3 region is CASSQLGTGENSPLHF. CDR3 DNA sequence: TGCGCCAGCAGCCAACTCGGGACAGGGGAAAATTCACCCCTCCACTTT.

V and J are TRBV6-2 or TRBV6-3 and TRBJ2-7, with 9 bases that match TRBD1. The V segment lost 5 bases and the J segment 6 bases; nucleotides outside the gene matches: 8. Germline CDR1 MNHEY, CDR2 SVGEGT. The CDR3 loop spans 14 amino acids. The CDR3 loop is CASSTRTGVAEQYF. The CDR3 region has the DNA TGTGCCAGCAGTACCCGGACAGGGGTCGCCGAGCAGTACTTC.

The V call is TRBV19, the J call TRBJ1-5; possibly TRBD1 for D (6 bases). Germline V lookup: CDR1 LNHDA, CDR2 SQIVND (reference sequence). This CDR3 comprises 15 residues. Trimming removed 5 bases at V and 7 bases at J, with 18 bases between. CDR3 coding DNA: TGTGCCAGTAGTCTGCGGGCACAGGGTGGACAGCCCCAGCATTTT. Its translation is CASSLRAQGGQPQHF.

The J gene is TRBJ1-1, the V gene TRBV9; D remains unclear. This CDR3 is 15 amino acids long. The V end was cut by 1 base, the J end by 0 bases, with 10 bases between. Germline CDR1 SGDLS, CDR2 YYNGEE. The CDR3 sequence is CASSVTDTVNTEAFF. The DNA of the CDR3 is TGTGCCAGCAGCGTAACCGACACAGTGAACACTGAAGCTTTCTTT.

This clone was seen a handful of times. The CDR3 coding sequence is TGCAGCGCGGGGCAGGGATTGGGCACTGAAGCTTTCTTT. Translation gives CSAGQGLGTEAFF. This chain connects TRBV29-1 to TRBJ1-1; D possibly corresponds to TRBD1 (5 bases). From germline, CDR1 is SQVTM and CDR2 ANQGSEA. V shed 7 bases and J shed 4 bases, with 16 bases lying between them. The CDR3 is 13 amino acids.

The chain combines TRBV19 with TRBJ2-5, with 7 bases fitting TRBD1. Germline CDR1 and CDR2: LNHDA and SQIVND (reference sequence). This CDR3 region has 15 residues. V gave up 4 bases and J gave up 2 bases; unmatched junction bases: 7. The CDR3 sequence is CASSKMPGQQETQYF. In nucleotides, the CDR3 is TGTGCCAGTAGTAAGATGCCGGGACAGCAAGAGACCCAGTACTTC.

The chain uses TRBV6-5 and TRBJ1-3; D unclear. Trimming took 6 bases from V and 0 from J, leaving 12 bases between them. CDR1 and CDR2 (germline): MNHEY, SVGAGI. This CDR3 spans 15 amino acids. CDR3 bases: TGTGCCAGCAGCTTAGTCCTCGGCTCTGGAAACACCATATATTTT. It codes for CASSLVLGSGNTIYF.

The V and J genes are TRBV28 and TRBJ2-1; TRBD2 is a possible D gene (7 bases). V was pared by 8 bases and J by 8 bases, with 19 bases between. Germline values: CDR1 MDHEN, CDR2 SYDVKM. This CDR3 contains 14 residues. The CDR3 region is CASRIGGGRDEQFF. CDR3 in DNA: TGTGCCAGCCGGATCGGCGGGGGCAGGGATGAGCAGTTCTTC.

The chain joins TRBV7-2 to TRBJ1-4; 7 bases are a match to TRBD1. J was trimmed by 8 bases and V by 7 bases; bases with no gene match: 10. This CDR3 region has 14 residues. CDR1 is SGHTA, CDR2 FQGNSA, per germline. CDR3 in amino acids: CASTPRGPGEKLFF. CDR3 in DNA: TGTGCCAGCACCCCTAGGGGGCCGGGGGAAAAACTGTTTTTT.

The CDR3 loop reads CASSSTGSPFNEQFF. DNA for the CDR3: TGTGCCAGCAGCTCGACAGGGTCTCCCTTCAATGAGCAGTTCTTC. The genes are TRBV7-2 and TRBJ2-1; 7 positions match TRBD1. Germline trimming cut 4 bases from V and 6 bases from J; bases unmatched to any gene: 9. Germline assignment: CDR1 SGHTA and CDR2 FQGNSA. The CDR3 covers 15 residues.